The clone carrying this T cell receptor beta chain was seen only a few times. This CDR3 region has 14 residues. The V and J ends lost 4 bases and 4 bases, in that order; junction bases with no gene match: 5. Germline loops: CDR1 SQVTM, CDR2 ANQGSEA. Donors received nivolumab, ipilimumab, aspirin, low-dose cyclophosphamide and low-dose radiotherapy. This sample is drawn from a study of low-dose radiotherapy and immunotherapy resistance in tumors. Study details: Every 2 weeks, cohort 1 got 0.5 Gy, reaching 6.5 Gy to the planning target volume. The regimen for patients comprised intravenous nivolumab 240 mg every two weeks plus intravenous ipilimumab 1 mg/kg every six weeks.

TRAV- and TRBV-specific primers primed first-strand cDNA, covering alpha and beta chains. The authors amplified TCRs for about 20 PCR cycles with a constant-region primer and a V-primer adapter. Through in vitro transcription, the mRNA that had been isolated was amplified. In TCRdb, the reads were re-called with MiXCR into one record per CDR3 protein. The data show about 14,000 distinct CDR3 sequences, under 55% seen once. The V call is TRBV29-1, the J call TRBJ2-5, with 11 bases lining up with TRBD2. The sequence derives from a human donor with advanced metastatic prostate, ovarian, gallbladder or colorectal cancer (not recorded which). This table probably holds off-target reads from a library built for another chain. CDR3 sequence (DNA): TGCAGCGTTGTTGGACTAGCGGGCAGAGAGACCCAGTACTTC. As protein: CSVVGLAGRETQYF.